This TCR beta chain was found in a study of identical twins. Regarding the study as a whole: There was more out-of-frame TCR alpha sharing in monozygotic twins than models estimated. Memory repertoires lacked the insertion deficit that abundant cord blood beta clonotypes showed.

CDR3 length: 17 residues. Per the germline V gene, CDR1 is DFQATT and CDR2 is SNEGSKA (reference sequence). The J segment lost 4 bases and the V segment lost 5 bases, leaving 12 bases of the junction unmatched. Note on this clonotype: Its cognate antigen is unknown.

TCRdb re-analysed the 5' RACE reads in MiXCR, keeping a single row per CDR3 protein. Here the sample spans a few hundred thousand distinct CDR3 sequences, about 8% being singletons. The data were also submitted as part of a second study, on yellow fever vaccine responses in identical twins.

Sequences were obtained from CD8+ T cells sorted from blood. The chain employs TRBV20-1 and TRBJ2-3, with 13 nucleotides matching TRBD2. The origin of this receptor is a woman younger than 35 in good health. The CDR3 sequence is CSAQQPKTSGRPDTQYF. CDR3 nucleotides: TGCAGTGCTCAACAACCCAAGACTAGCGGGAGGCCAGATACGCAGTATTTT.